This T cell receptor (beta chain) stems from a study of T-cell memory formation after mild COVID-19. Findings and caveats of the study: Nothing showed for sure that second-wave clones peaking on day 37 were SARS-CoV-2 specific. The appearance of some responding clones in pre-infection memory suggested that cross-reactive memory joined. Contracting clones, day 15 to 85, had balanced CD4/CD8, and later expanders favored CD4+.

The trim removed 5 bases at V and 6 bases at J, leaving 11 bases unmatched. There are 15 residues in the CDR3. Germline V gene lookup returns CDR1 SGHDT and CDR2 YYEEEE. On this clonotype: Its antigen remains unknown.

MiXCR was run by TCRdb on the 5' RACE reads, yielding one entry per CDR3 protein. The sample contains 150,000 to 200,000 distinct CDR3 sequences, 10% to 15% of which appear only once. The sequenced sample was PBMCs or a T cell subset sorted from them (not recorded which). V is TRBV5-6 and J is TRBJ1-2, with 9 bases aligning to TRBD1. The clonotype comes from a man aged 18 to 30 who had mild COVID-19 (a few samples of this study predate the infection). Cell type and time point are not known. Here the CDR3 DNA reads TGTGCCAGCAGACCATGGGACAGGGTATCTGATGGCTACACCTTC. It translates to CASRPWDRVSDGYTF.